A selection of T cell receptor beta chains follows, all from one sample in a study of CDR3 diversity in severe acne. TCRdb passed the PCR reads through MiXCR, listing each CDR3 protein once. Of 65,000 to 95,000 distinct CDR3 sequences in the sample, 45% to 65% were seen once. Sequenced material: blood. The receptors derive from a male donor in good health, without acne. Each CDR3 is given without its conserved first and last residue. Fields, in order: V gene, clone size, J gene, CDR3 protein. Some rows have no size entry. The others give once, few or many, or a class for an expanded clone.

v_gene: TRBV19; abundance: NA; j_gene: TRBJ1-1; CDR3aa: ASTRTGVLDTEAF
v_gene: TRBV15; abundance: NA; j_gene: TRBJ2-7; CDR3aa: ATSRAGPQISERY
v_gene: TRBV20-1; abundance: many; j_gene: TRBJ1-1; CDR3aa: SARPGPKNTEAS
v_gene: TRBV29-1; abundance: once; j_gene: TRBJ1-2; CDR3aa: SAVYREGYT
v_gene: TRBV6-5; abundance: NA; j_gene: TRBJ1-6; CDR3aa: ASSTHVPGQGQSYNSPLH
v_gene: TRBV25-1; abundance: few; j_gene: TRBJ2-7; CDR3aa: ASSERTVTGVYEQY
v_gene: TRBV29-1; abundance: NA; j_gene: TRBJ1-1; CDR3aa: SGGQMNTEAF
v_gene: TRBV12-3/TRBV12-4; abundance: NA; j_gene: TRBJ2-1; CDR3aa: ASSLSGNRPF
v_gene: TRBV14; abundance: NA; j_gene: TRBJ1-2; CDR3aa: ASSSGDYGYT
v_gene: TRBV29-1; abundance: few; j_gene: TRBJ1-2; CDR3aa: SVELGHYGYT
v_gene: TRBV7-9; abundance: once; j_gene: TRBJ2-3; CDR3aa: ASSLETSGRDTQY
v_gene: TRBV30; abundance: NA; j_gene: TRBJ2-7; CDR3aa: ASSRGAHEQY
v_gene: TRBV12-3/TRBV12-4; abundance: few; j_gene: TRBJ1-5; CDR3aa: ASSYQGRISNQPQH
v_gene: TRBV9; abundance: NA; j_gene: TRBJ2-5; CDR3aa: ASSFRDPQETQY
v_gene: TRBV3-1; abundance: few; j_gene: TRBJ1-1; CDR3aa: ASSQGSGGSTEAF
v_gene: TRBV19; abundance: many; j_gene: TRBJ1-1; CDR3aa: ASGPRGAEAF
v_gene: TRBV2; abundance: NA; j_gene: TRBJ2-5; CDR3aa: ASRTLAGQETQY
v_gene: TRBV20-1; abundance: many; j_gene: TRBJ2-3; CDR3aa: SARDQLAGGLSNTQY
v_gene: TRBV24-1; abundance: NA; j_gene: TRBJ2-1; CDR3aa: ATSDLAGGPREQF
v_gene: TRBV6-1; abundance: NA; j_gene: TRBJ2-5; CDR3aa: ASRSAANTGAYGETQY
v_gene: TRBV9; abundance: many; j_gene: TRBJ2-7; CDR3aa: ASRSNEGIAYEQY
v_gene: TRBV19; abundance: many; j_gene: TRBJ2-5; CDR3aa: ASSIIPWAVQETQY
v_gene: TRBV10-3; abundance: NA; j_gene: TRBJ2-7; CDR3aa: AIRGESYEQY
v_gene: TRBV27; abundance: many; j_gene: TRBJ2-3; CDR3aa: ASSPISGSTDTQY
v_gene: TRBV6-5; abundance: few; j_gene: TRBJ1-6; CDR3aa: ASRPRSSYNSPLH
v_gene: TRBV20-1; abundance: NA; j_gene: TRBJ2-3; CDR3aa: SAPLAGTDTQY
v_gene: TRBV25-1; abundance: NA; j_gene: TRBJ2-3; CDR3aa: ASSEVSTALSTQY
v_gene: TRBV6-1; abundance: many; j_gene: TRBJ2-2; CDR3aa: ASSPDGSRITGELF
v_gene: TRBV10-3; abundance: many; j_gene: TRBJ1-5; CDR3aa: AIRDEGGQPQH
v_gene: TRBV2; abundance: few; j_gene: TRBJ2-2; CDR3aa: ASTGGLAWTGELF
v_gene: TRBV5-1; abundance: once; j_gene: TRBJ1-3; CDR3aa: ASSQGGRNTIY
v_gene: TRBV28; abundance: few; j_gene: TRBJ1-2; CDR3aa: ASSLILPGQANYGYT
v_gene: TRBV7-9; abundance: many; j_gene: TRBJ1-1; CDR3aa: ASSSRGGTEAF
v_gene: TRBV6-1; abundance: many; j_gene: TRBJ1-6; CDR3aa: ASSENLNSPLH
v_gene: TRBV7-2; abundance: NA; j_gene: TRBJ2-1; CDR3aa: ASSLDYASGGASEQF
v_gene: TRBV12-3/TRBV12-4; abundance: NA; j_gene: TRBJ1-5; CDR3aa: ASSFRRVDSNQPQH
v_gene: TRBV27; abundance: few; j_gene: TRBJ1-5; CDR3aa: ASSLEGQPQH
v_gene: TRBV20-1; abundance: NA; j_gene: TRBJ1-2; CDR3aa: SARLDGNYGYT
v_gene: TRBV3-1; abundance: many; j_gene: TRBJ2-1; CDR3aa: ASSRREGQGASEQF
v_gene: TRBV5-1; abundance: NA; j_gene: TRBJ2-7; CDR3aa: ASTDGPFSYEQY
v_gene: TRBV9; abundance: NA; j_gene: TRBJ1-1; CDR3aa: ASSVEGVAEAF
v_gene: TRBV5-6; abundance: NA; j_gene: TRBJ2-2; CDR3aa: ASTKLGHRSGANVLTFGELF